This T cell receptor beta chain originates from a study of blood T cell repertoires in COVID-19. Looking at the study overall: Acute and convalescent COVID-19 samples came from the United States, Italy and Spain.

Trimming left V 4 bases short and J 3 bases short, with 15 bases between. The CDR3 runs 15 residues. Per the germline V gene, CDR1 is SGDLS and CDR2 is YYNGEE. Per the original methods: Reference gene primers were amplified, and this amplification served to estimate nucleated cell counts. The table came from immunoSEQ multiplex PCR; TCRdb's copy has only in-frame clones and leaves some out. V, J and clone size were drawn from that table, and D and trimming were deduced from the DNA. The table includes roughly 200,000 clones, under 90% detected once. The rearrangement uses TRBV9 and TRBJ2-3, with D uncertain. The TCR sequence derives from a woman over 75 with COVID-19, enrolled during active disease. Sequenced input: peripheral blood. CDR3 loop: CASSIREVPTDTQYF. The DNA for the CDR3 is TGTGCCAGCAGCATCCGCGAGGTTCCAACAGATACGCAGTATTTT.